This TCR beta chain is drawn from a study of Ad26.COV2.S vaccination and SARS-CoV-2 variants. The CDR3 sequence is 13 residues long. The germline V gene has CDR1 SGHTA and CDR2 FQGNSA. Notes on this clone: The junction departs from the called germline gene at one end, perhaps through a read error.

This sample's treatment: over 15 received Ad26.COV2.S at low or high dose, single or two shots; five or six received placebo; per-sample allocation not given. It was on day 63 after the first vaccine or placebo injection that samples were taken. Profiling relied on immunoSEQ multiplex PCR, and the TCRdb table lists in-frame clones only, not all of them. This sample has some 640,000 clones, with roughly 90% found just once. The gene calls are TRBV7-2 and TRBJ1-4; 10 nucleotides line up with TRBD1. Specimen: peripheral blood, collected in a trial of Ad26.COV2.S vaccine versus placebo. The clonotype was recovered from a person aged 18-60 years who received the Ad26.COV2.S COVID-19 vaccine or a placebo. CDR3 sequence (DNA): TGTGCCAGCAGCTCCGGGACAGGGGCCGCGAGGTCTTTT. Translated, it gives CASSSGTGAARSF.